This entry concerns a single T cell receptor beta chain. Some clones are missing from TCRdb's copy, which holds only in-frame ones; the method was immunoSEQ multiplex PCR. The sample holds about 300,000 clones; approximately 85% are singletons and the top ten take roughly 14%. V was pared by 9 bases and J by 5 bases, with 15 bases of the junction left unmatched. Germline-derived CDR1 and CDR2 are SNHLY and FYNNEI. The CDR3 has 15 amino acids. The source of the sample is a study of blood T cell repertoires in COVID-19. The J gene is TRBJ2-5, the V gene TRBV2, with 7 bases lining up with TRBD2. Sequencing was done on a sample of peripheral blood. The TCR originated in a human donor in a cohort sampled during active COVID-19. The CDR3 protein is CASTWGLAAGETQYF. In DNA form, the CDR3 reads TGTGCCAGTACTTGGGGTCTTGCAGCGGGGGAGACCCAGTACTTC.